This T cell receptor (beta chain) was sequenced for a study of T cells in Graves' hyperthyroidism and ophthalmopathy. CDR3 size: 15 residues. Trimming shortened V by 6 bases and J by 3 bases, and 14 bases separated the two germline ends. CDR1 and CDR2 (germline): MNHEY, SVGAGI. A word on this clonotype: Its antigen remains unknown.

The study, taken as a whole, reports: Before onset, by a median of approximately 5.9 months, the model predicted ophthalmopathy.

TCR beta CDR3 sequences were amplified from RNA transcripts. Carried out on the TCR CDR3, a first-round RT-PCR used the HTBI primer set. Via MiXCR, TCRdb re-called the multiplex PCR reads, giving one row per CDR3 protein. The sample consists of a few hundred thousand distinct CDR3 sequences, approximately 44% of them appearing once. Sequencing was performed on peripheral blood or thyroid tissue (not recorded which). The V gene is TRBV6-5, the J gene TRBJ2-2; possibly TRBD2 for D (7 bases). The receptor was isolated from an adult woman with Graves' disease, either hyperthyroidism or ophthalmopathy (not recorded which). In nucleotides, the CDR3 is TGTGCCAGCAGGGGGGCTAGCGGATACACCGGGGAGCTGTTTTTT. Its protein product is CASRGASGYTGELFF.